The 2 T cell receptor beta chains given below trace back to one sample, sequenced in a study of read filtering for tumor transcriptome and immune sequencing. The library was built from around 400 ng RNA with molecular barcoded adaptors for alpha/delta and beta/gamma chains. Each CDR3 protein is one row after TCRdb ran MiXCR on the reads. The data contain approximately 150,000 distinct CDR3 sequences, 13% of them singletons. Sample: a population of CD138-negative cells sorted from bone marrow. The receptors shown here come from a donor at least 40 years old with multiple myeloma.

The sample holds many counts of this clonotype. The gene calls are TRBV24-1 and TRBJ2-2; a weak D match, TRBD2 (6 bases). Trimming removed 4 bases at V and 1 base at J, with 9 bases between. CDR3 length equals 15 residues. Germline V gene data show CDR1 as KGHDR and CDR2 as SFDVKD. This chain's CDR3 is CATSDGGRNTGELFF. DNA of the CDR3: TGTGCCACCAGTGACGGGGGACGGAACACCGGGGAGCTGTTTTTT.

The chain joins TRBV6-1 to TRBJ2-7; D is perhaps TRBD1 (6 bases). The germline V gene encodes CDR1 MNHNS and CDR2 SASEGT. V shed 11 bases and J shed 1 base, with 15 bases lying between them. This CDR3 contains 13 residues. CDR3 residues: CAGRTAASYEQYF. DNA of the CDR3: TGTGCCGGAAGGACAGCCGCATCCTACGAGCAGTACTTC.